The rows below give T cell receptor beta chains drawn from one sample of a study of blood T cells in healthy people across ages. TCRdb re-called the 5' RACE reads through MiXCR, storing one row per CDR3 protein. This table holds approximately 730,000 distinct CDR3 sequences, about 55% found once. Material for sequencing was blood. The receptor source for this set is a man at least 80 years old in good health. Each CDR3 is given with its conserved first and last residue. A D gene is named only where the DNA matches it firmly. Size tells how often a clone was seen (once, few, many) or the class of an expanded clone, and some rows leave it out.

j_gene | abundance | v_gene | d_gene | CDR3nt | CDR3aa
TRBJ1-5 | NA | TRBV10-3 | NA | TGTGCCGCCGGGGAGCAGGGAGGCAATCAGCCCCAGCATTTT | CAAGEQGGNQPQHF
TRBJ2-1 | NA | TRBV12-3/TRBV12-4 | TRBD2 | TGTGCCAGCAGTTTAGGGACTAGCGGGAGGGCCGGGTTCTTC | CASSLGTSGRAGFF
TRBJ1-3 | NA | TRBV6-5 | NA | TGTGCCAGCAGTTACTCACCCACTGGAAACACCATATATTTT | CASSYSPTGNTIYF
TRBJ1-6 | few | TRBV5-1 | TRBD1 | TGCGCCAGCAGCTTGGCCGGACAGGGGCGAGGCTCACCCCTCCACTTT | CASSLAGQGRGSPLHF
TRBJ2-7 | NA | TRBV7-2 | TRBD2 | TGTGCCAGCAGCCCACGACTAGCGGGAGCTCGATGCGAGCAGTACTTC | CASSPRLAGARCEQYF
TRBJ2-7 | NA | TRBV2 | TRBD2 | TGTGCCAGCAGGCCGACTACTAGCGGCGAGCAGTACTTC | CASRPTTSGEQYF
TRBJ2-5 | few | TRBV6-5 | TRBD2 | TGTGCCAGCAGGGGGCTTTCTAGCGGGAGCAGGGAGACCCAGTACTTC | CASRGLSSGSRETQYF
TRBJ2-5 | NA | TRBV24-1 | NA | TGTGCCACCAGTAATTCGGGGGTGAAGGTCGTGGAAGTCCATGAGCAGTACTTC | CATSNSGVKVVEVHEQYF
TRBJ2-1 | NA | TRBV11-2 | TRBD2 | TGTGCCAGCAGCTTGGGACTAGAGAATTACAATGAGCAGTTCTTC | CASSLGLENYNEQFF
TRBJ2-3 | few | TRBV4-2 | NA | TGTGCCAGCAGCCAAGTAGAGACTGGGGGGAGATACGCGTATTTT | CASSQVETGGRYAYF
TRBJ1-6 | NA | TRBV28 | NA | TGCGCCTCGGGGGACTATGATTCACCCCTCCACTTT | CASGDYDSPLHF
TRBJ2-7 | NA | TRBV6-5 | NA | TGTGCCAGCTCCCTGGGGCGGGTTAGTGTGGAGCAGTACTTC | CASSLGRVSVEQYF
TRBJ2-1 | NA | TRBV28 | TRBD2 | TGTGCCAGCAGACTCCCGGGAGGGGGTCCCTACAATGAGCAGTTCTTC | CASRLPGGGPYNEQFF
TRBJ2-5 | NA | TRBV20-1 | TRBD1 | TGCAGTGCTAGCCCGAGGACAGGGGGAGAGACCCAGTACTTC | CSASPRTGGETQYF
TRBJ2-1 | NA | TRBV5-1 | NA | TGCGCCAGCAGCGCGGAGGACCCCTCCTACAATGAGCAGTTCTTC | CASSAEDPSYNEQFF
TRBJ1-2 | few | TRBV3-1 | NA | TGTGCCAGCAGCTCCGTTGGGGCAGAGCAAAACTATGGCTACACCTTC | CASSSVGAEQNYGYTF
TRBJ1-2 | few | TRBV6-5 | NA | TGTGCCAGCACCGGGAAAGCTAACTATGGCTACACCTTC | CASTGKANYGYTF
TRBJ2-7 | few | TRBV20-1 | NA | TGCAGTGCCACGGACAGAACCTACGAGCAGTACTTC | CSATDRTYEQYF
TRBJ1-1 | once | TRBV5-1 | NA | TGCGCCAGCAGCAAGCTGGTGGGCACTGAAGCTTTCTTT | CASSKLVGTEAFF
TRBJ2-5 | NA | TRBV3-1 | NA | TGTGCCAGCAGCCCATCACGGGAGACCCAGTACTTC | CASSPSRETQYF
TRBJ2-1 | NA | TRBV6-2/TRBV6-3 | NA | TGTGCCAGCAACATAACACCTCTTATGGAGGGCAAGAGCTCCTACAATGAGCAGTTCTTC | CASNITPLMEGKSSYNEQFF
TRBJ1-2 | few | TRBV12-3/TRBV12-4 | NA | TGTGCCAGCCGCAATTGGCAGGGGAGATATGGCTACACCTTC | CASRNWQGRYGYTF
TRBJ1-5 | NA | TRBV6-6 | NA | TGTGCCAGCAGTTACAGGGGAGATAGCAATCAGCCCCAGCATTTT | CASSYRGDSNQPQHF
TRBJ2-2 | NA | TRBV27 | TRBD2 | TGTGCCAGCAGTTTAATCGGACTAGCGGGAGAGGACGGGGAGCTGTTTTTT | CASSLIGLAGEDGELFF
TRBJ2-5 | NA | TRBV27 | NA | TGTGCCAGCAGTCCCGCCAGGTCCCAGAAGACCCAGTACTTC | CASSPARSQKTQYF
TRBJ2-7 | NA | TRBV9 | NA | TGTGCCAGCAGCCCATTCGGCGGACCTTACGAGCAGTACTTC | CASSPFGGPYEQYF
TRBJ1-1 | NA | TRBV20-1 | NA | TGCAGTGCTAGACTCCAACAGAACCTGAACACTGAAGCTTTCTTT | CSARLQQNLNTEAFF
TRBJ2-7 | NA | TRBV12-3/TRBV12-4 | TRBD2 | TGTGCCAGCACCCTGACTAGCGGTTCCTACGAGCAGTACTTC | CASTLTSGSYEQYF
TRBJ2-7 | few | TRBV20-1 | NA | TGCAGTGCTAGCGCTAGGGGCGAGCAGTACTTC | CSASARGEQYF
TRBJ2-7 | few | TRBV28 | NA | TGTGCCAGCAGTTTTCTCCGGTACGAGCAGTACTTC | CASSFLRYEQYF
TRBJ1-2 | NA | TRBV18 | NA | TGTGCCAGCTCACCAAGTGGGGGAGACTATGGCTACACCTTC | CASSPSGGDYGYTF
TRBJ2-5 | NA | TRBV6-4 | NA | TGTGCCAGCATTCCCCTTCTCGACGCCGAAAGGACCCAGTACTTC | CASIPLLDAERTQYF
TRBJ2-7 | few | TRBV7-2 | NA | TGTGCCAGCAGCCCACAAGGACTCAACCGGGGGTACGAGCAGTACTTC | CASSPQGLNRGYEQYF
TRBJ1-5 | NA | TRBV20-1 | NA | TGCAGTGCTGTAAGCGGGATCCATAGCAATCAGCCCCAGCATTTT | CSAVSGIHSNQPQHF
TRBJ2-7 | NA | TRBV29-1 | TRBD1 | TGCAGCGTTGAAGTACGACAGGGAGTCGAGCAGTACTTC | CSVEVRQGVEQYF
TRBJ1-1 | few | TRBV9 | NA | TGTGCCAGCAGCGTAGCGTCCGGGGGGTTGTCTGAAGCTTTCTTT | CASSVASGGLSEAFF
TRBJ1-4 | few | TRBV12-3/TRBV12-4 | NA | TGTGCCAGCAGTTTGTCTCCTAGCGGGACTGATAATGAAAAACTGTTTTTT | CASSLSPSGTDNEKLFF
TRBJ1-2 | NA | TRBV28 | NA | TGTGCCAGCAGGACAGAGCCTAACTATGGCTACACCTTC | CASRTEPNYGYTF
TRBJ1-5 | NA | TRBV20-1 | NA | TGCAGTGCCTTACCACTTCCAGGGGTTCCCCAGCATTTT | CSALPLPGVPQHF
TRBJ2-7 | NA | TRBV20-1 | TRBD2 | TGCAGTGCTAATAGCGGGAGTAAGGGCTACGAGCAGTACTTC | CSANSGSKGYEQYF
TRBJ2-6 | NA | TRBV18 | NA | TGTGCCAGCTCACTTCGGACTCCGGACTCTGGGGCCAACGTCCTGACTTTC | CASSLRTPDSGANVLTF
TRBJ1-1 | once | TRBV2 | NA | TGTGCCAGCACCGCCGAGGAGGGGAACACTGAAGCTTTCTTT | CASTAEEGNTEAFF
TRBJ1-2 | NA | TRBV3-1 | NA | TGTGCCAGCAGCCGATCACAGGGACGGTCTGGCTACACCTTC | CASSRSQGRSGYTF
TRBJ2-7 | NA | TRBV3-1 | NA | TGTGCCAGCAGCCACCTCGGGTTAACGACCTACGAGCAGTACTTC | CASSHLGLTTYEQYF
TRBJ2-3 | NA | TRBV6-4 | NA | TGTGCCAGCAGTGACCACGAGGGAGATACGCAGTATTTT | CASSDHEGDTQYF
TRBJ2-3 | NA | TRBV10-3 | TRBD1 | TGTGCCATCAGTGAGAGGTCCGGCGCCCCGAGGGACAGATACGCGTATTTT | CAISERSGAPRDRYAYF
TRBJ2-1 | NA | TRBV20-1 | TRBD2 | TGCAGTGCTACCGGGAGGAATGAGCAGTTCTTC | CSATGRNEQFF